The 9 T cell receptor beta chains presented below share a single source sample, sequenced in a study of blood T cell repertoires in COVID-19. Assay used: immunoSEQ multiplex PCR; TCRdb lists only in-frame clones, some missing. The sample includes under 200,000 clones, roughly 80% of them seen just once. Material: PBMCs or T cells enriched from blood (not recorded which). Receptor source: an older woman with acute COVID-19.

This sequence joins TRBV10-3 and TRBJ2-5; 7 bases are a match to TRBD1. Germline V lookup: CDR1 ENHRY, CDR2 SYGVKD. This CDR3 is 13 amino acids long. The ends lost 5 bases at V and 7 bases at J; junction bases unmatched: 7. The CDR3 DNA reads TGTGCCATCAGTAAAGACAGGGTGGTGACCCAGTACTTC. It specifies CAISKDRVVTQYF.

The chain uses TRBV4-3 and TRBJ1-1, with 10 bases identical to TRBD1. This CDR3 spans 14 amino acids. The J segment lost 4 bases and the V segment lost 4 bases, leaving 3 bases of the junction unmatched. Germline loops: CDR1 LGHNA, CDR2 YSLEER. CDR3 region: CASSRDRGITEAFF. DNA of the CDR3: TGCGCCAGCAGCCGGGACAGGGGTATCACTGAAGCTTTCTTT.

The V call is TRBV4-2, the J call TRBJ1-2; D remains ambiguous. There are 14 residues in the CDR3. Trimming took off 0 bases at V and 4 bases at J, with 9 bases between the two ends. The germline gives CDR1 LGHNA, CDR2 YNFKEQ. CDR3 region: CASSQEPTGYGYTF. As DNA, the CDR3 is TGTGCCAGCAGCCAAGAGCCGACGGGCTATGGCTACACCTTC.

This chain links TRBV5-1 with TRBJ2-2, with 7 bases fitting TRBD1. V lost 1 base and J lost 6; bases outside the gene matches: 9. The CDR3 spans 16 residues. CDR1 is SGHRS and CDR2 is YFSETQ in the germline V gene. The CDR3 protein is CASSLTETGIAGELFF. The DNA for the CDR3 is TGCGCCAGCAGCTTGACCGAGACAGGGATTGCCGGGGAGCTGTTTTTT. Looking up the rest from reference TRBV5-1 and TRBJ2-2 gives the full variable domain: KAGVTQTPRYLIKTRGQQVTLSCSPISGHRSVSWYQQTPGQGLQFLFEYFSETQRNKGNFPGRFSGRQFSNSRSEMNVSTLELGDSALYLCASSLTETGIAGELFFGEGSRLTVL.

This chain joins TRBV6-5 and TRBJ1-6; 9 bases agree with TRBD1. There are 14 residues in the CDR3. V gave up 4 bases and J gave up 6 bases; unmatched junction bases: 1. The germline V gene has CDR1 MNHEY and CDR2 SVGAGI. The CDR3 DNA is TGTGCCAGCAGTTTGACAGGGGGTAATTCACCCCTCCACTTT. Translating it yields CASSLTGGNSPLHF.

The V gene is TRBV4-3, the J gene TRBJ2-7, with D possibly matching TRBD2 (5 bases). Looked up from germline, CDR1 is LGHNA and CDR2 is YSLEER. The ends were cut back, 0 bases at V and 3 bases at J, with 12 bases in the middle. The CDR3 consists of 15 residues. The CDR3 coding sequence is TGCGCCAGCAGCCAAGATTACCTAGCTATCTACGAGCAGTACTTC. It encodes CASSQDYLAIYEQYF.

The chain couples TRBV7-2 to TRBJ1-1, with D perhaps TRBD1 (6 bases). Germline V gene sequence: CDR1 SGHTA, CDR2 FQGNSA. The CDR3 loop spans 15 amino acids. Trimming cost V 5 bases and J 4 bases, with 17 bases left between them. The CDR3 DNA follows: TGTGCCAGCAGCCGCCAGGGTACAGGGTTCACTGAAGCTTTCTTT. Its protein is CASSRQGTGFTEAFF.

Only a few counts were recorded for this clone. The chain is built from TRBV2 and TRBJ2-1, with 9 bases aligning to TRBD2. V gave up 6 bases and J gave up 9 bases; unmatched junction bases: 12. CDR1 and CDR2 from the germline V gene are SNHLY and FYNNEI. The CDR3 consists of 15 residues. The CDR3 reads CASREREAGVVEQFF. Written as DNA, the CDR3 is TGTGCCAGCAGGGAGCGGGAGGCGGGGGTGGTTGAGCAGTTCTTC. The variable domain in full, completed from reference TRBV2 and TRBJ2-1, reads EPEVTQTPSHQVTQMGQEVILRCVPISNHLYFYWYRQILGQKVEFLVSFYNNEISEKSEIFDDQFSVERPDGSNFTLKIRSTKLEDSAMYFCASREREAGVVEQFFGPGTRLTVL.

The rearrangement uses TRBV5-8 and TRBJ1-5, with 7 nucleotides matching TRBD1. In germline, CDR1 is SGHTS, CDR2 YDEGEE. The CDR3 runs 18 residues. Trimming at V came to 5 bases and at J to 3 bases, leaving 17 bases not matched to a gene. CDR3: CASRHAGQASPFNQPQHF. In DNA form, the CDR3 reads TGTGCCAGCAGACATGCCGGACAGGCGTCCCCCTTCAATCAGCCCCAGCATTTT.